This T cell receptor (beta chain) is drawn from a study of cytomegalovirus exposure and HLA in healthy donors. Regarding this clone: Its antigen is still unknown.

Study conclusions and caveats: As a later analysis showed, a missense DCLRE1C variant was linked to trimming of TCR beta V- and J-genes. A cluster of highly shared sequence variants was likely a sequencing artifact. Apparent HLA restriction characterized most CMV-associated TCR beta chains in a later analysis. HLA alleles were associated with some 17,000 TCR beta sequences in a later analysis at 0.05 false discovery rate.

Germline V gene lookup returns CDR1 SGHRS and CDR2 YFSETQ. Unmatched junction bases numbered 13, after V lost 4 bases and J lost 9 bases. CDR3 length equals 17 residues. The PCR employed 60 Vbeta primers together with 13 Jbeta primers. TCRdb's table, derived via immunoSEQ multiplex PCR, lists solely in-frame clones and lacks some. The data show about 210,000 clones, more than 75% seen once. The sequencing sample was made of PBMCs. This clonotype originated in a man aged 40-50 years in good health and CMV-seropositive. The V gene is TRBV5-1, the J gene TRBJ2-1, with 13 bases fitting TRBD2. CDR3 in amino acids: CASSPAGLAGVVVEQFF. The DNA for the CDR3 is TGCGCCAGCAGCCCCGCCGGACTAGCGGGAGTAGTGGTTGAGCAGTTCTTC.